The 7 T cell receptor beta chains below all came from one sample that was sequenced in a study of shared clonotypes between healthy human individuals. The table came from immunoSEQ multiplex PCR; TCRdb's copy has only in-frame clones and leaves some out. The profile shows about 1,800,000 clones, about 95% of them singletons. It was CD45RO-negative cells, positively selected for CCR7, that made up naive CD8 cells, with terminally differentiated effector memory CD45RA+ cells excluded. What was sequenced was naive CD8+ T cells sorted from blood. The source is a man in his late teens or twenties in good health.

The chain is built from TRBV13 and TRBJ2-3; 15 nucleotides agree with TRBD2. Germline V CDR1 and CDR2: PRHDT, FYEKMQ (reference sequence). The CDR3 is 15 residues long. V lost 1 base, J lost 9 bases, and 2 bases stayed unmatched. The CDR3 sequence: CASSLEGLAGGTQYF. DNA of the CDR3: TGTGCCAGCAGCTTAGAGGGACTAGCGGGGGGAACGCAGTATTTT.

This chain joins TRBV27 and TRBJ2-7; 7 bases align to TRBD1. The CDR3 totals 15 residues. Germline lookup yields CDR1 MNHEY and CDR2 SMNVEV (reference sequence). Germline trimming cut 5 bases from V and 2 bases from J; bases unmatched to any gene: 9. CDR3 in amino acids: CASSPFRDSAYEQYF. CDR3 nucleotides: TGTGCCAGCAGTCCGTTCCGGGACAGCGCCTACGAGCAGTACTTC.

CDR3 in DNA: TGTGCCAGCAGTTTATCGACAGGGACGGGACTTAACTATGGCTACACCTTC. Its translation: CASSLSTGTGLNYGYTF. The chain has TRBV27 and TRBJ1-2, with 7 bases aligning to TRBD1. V was clipped by 0 bases and J by 1 base; unmatched bases: 8. Germline V CDR1 and CDR2: MNHEY, SMNVEV (reference sequence). CDR3 length: 17 amino acids.

The chain links TRBV9 to TRBJ2-3; D is unresolved. CDR1 and CDR2 (germline): SGDLS, YYNGEE. CDR3 length equals 14 residues. V was pared by 5 bases and J by 0 bases, with 10 bases between. In DNA form, the CDR3 reads TGTGCCAGCAGTACCTATGGCAGCACAGATACGCAGTATTTT. Its translation: CASSTYGSTDTQYF.

V and J are TRBV5-1 and TRBJ2-7; the match to TRBD2 covers 10 bases. Losses at the gene ends were 8 bases for V and 6 bases for J; bases not matched to a gene: 8. The CDR3 is 13 residues long. CDR1 and CDR2 from the germline V gene are SGHRS and YFSETQ. The CDR3 region has the DNA TGCGCCAGTTCTAGCGGGGGTGAAACCGAGCAGTACTTC. It specifies CASSSGGETEQYF.

The V call is TRBV5-4, the J call TRBJ1-6; no reliable D call. Germline assignment: CDR1 SGHNT and CDR2 YYREEE (reference sequence). Trimming removed 1 base at V and 7 bases at J, with 12 bases between. The CDR3 sequence is 15 residues long. In DNA form, the CDR3 reads TGTGCCAGCAGCTTGTTGGACTTGAAGAATTCACCCCTCCACTTT. This translates into CASSLLDLKNSPLHF.

The V call is TRBV19, the J call TRBJ2-7; D is perhaps TRBD2 (6 bases). Germline V lookup: CDR1 LNHDA, CDR2 SQIVND (reference sequence). CDR3 length equals 15 residues. V lost 6 bases, J lost 5 bases, and 20 bases lay in between. CDR3 protein: CASRSPGTSYHEQYF. For the CDR3, the DNA is TGTGCCAGTAGGTCCCCGGGGACTTCGTACCACGAGCAGTACTTC.